Following are 15 T cell receptor beta chains from one sample sequenced in a study of molecular identifiers for immune sequencing clone quantification. TCRdb reprocessed the PCR reads with MiXCR, giving one entry per CDR3 protein. This table holds around 480,000 distinct CDR3 sequences, about 25% found once. Sequencing was done on a sample of naive CD8+ T cells from blood, with Jurkat cell RNA spiked in. The subset is: FACS-sorted CD8+CD4-CCR7+CD45RA+ naive T cells. Receptors originate from a human donor in good health. Some libraries in this study had Jurkat cell RNA spiked in.

As to this clonotype: This clone may be a read error of a much larger clone one base away. V and J are TRBV9 and TRBJ1-1; no definite D call. CDR1 and CDR2 (germline): SGDLS, YYNGEE. There are 13 residues in the CDR3. The CDR3 is CASSVISNTEASF. CDR3 in DNA: TGTGCCAGCAGCGTAATCAGTAACACTGAAGCTTCCTTT.

The V gene is TRBV5-8, the J gene TRBJ1-3; D may be TRBD1 (6 bases). Trimming took 1 base from V and 2 from J, leaving 7 bases between them. This CDR3 region has 14 residues. Germline lookup yields CDR1 SGHTS and CDR2 YDEGEE. The CDR3 reads CASSLSGAGNTIYF. The DNA of the CDR3 is TGTGCCAGCAGCTTGTCAGGGGCTGGAAACACCATATATTTT.

The chain carries TRBV7-9 and TRBJ2-5; 15 positions agree with TRBD2. The V segment lost 5 bases and the J segment 2 bases; nucleotides outside the gene matches: 12. Germline CDR1 SEHNR, CDR2 FQNEAQ (reference sequence). The CDR3 runs to 19 residues. The CDR3 reads CASSPIPGTSGGNQETQYF. For the CDR3, the DNA is TGTGCCAGCAGCCCAATCCCAGGGACTAGCGGGGGGAATCAAGAGACCCAGTACTTC.

With regard to this clonotype: Sequence at one end of the junction differs from germline and may be a read error. The chain links TRBV7-9 to TRBJ1-1; weak D call: TRBD1 (5 bases). The CDR3 is 15 amino acids. From germline, CDR1 is SEHNR and CDR2 FQNEAQ (reference sequence). CDR3 DNA: TGTGCCAGCAGCGAAGGGGCCGGGATGAACACTGACGCTTTCTTT. Its translation is CASSEGAGMNTDAFF.

Worth noting for this clonotype: A much bigger clone sits one base away, suggesting this may be a read error. The gene calls are TRBV15 and TRBJ2-5; TRBD2 is a possible D gene (6 bases). The CDR3 is made up of 13 amino acids. Germline CDR1 is LNHNV and CDR2 is YYDKDF (reference sequence). Here the CDR3 DNA reads TGTGCCACCACCGGGACTCCCCAGGAGATCCAGTACTTC. Its translation: CATTGTPQEIQYF.

This clonotype has a handful of counts. V is TRBV7-9 and J is TRBJ1-1, with 7 bases fitting TRBD1. From germline, CDR1 is SEHNR and CDR2 FQNEAQ (reference sequence). The CDR3 extends over 14 amino acids. The V and J ends lost 2 bases and 3 bases, in that order; junction bases with no gene match: 3. The CDR3 spells CASSLPDRDTEAFF. In nucleotides, the CDR3 is TGTGCCAGCAGCTTACCCGACAGGGACACTGAAGCTTTCTTT.

This clonotype came up a few times. With a much larger clone just one base away, this may be a read error. V usage is TRBV29-1 and J usage is TRBJ2-2; a possible D gene is TRBD1 (5 bases). V was pared by 5 bases and J by 10 bases, with 14 bases between. CDR3 length equals 12 residues. The germline gives CDR1 SQVTM, CDR2 ANQGSEA. The CDR3 spells CSVQGWGVELFF. For the CDR3, the DNA is TGCAGCGTTCAGGGATGGGGCGTGGAGCTGTTTTTT.

This clonotype was seen only a few times. The genes are TRBV27 and TRBJ2-3; D unresolved. Trimming shortened V by 1 base and J by 0 bases, and 11 bases separated the two germline ends. Germline V lookup: CDR1 MNHEY, CDR2 SMNVEV (reference sequence). This CDR3 is built from 16 residues. This CDR3 is CASSLLGVLSTDTQYF. The CDR3 region has the DNA TGTGCCAGCAGTTTATTAGGCGTCCTTAGCACAGATACGCAGTATTTT.

This clonotype turned up a few times. The gene calls are TRBV7-9 and TRBJ1-3; D is unresolved. Per the germline V gene, CDR1 is SEHNR and CDR2 is FQNEAQ (reference sequence). The CDR3 runs 17 residues. Between the trimmed V and J ends, which lost 5 bases and 2 bases, there was a span of 19 bases. CDR3 in DNA: TGTGCCAGCAGCGCACCCTATATTGGGGTGGCTGGAAACACCATATATTTT. It specifies CASSAPYIGVAGNTIYF. Combining the CDR3 with reference TRBV7-9 and TRBJ1-3 gives the whole variable domain DTGVSQNPRHKITKRGQNVTFRCDPISEHNRLYWYRQTLGQGPEFLTYFQNEAQLEKSRLLSDRFSAERPKGSFSTLEIQRTEQGDSAMYLCASSAPYIGVAGNTIYFGEGSWLTVV.

The chain is built from TRBV7-9 and TRBJ2-6; D is perhaps TRBD1 (6 bases). The germline V gene has CDR1 SEHNR and CDR2 FQNEAQ (reference sequence). The CDR3 consists of 20 residues. V lost 4 bases and J 0 bases, leaving 22 bases between the germline ends. The DNA of the CDR3 is TGTGCCAGCAGCTCACTATATCCGGGACAAGTCCTCTCTGGGGCCAACGTCCTGACTTTC. Protein product: CASSSLYPGQVLSGANVLTF. The entire variable domain, with the rest obtained from reference TRBV7-9 and TRBJ2-6, is as follows: DTGVSQNPRHKITKRGQNVTFRCDPISEHNRLYWYRQTLGQGPEFLTYFQNEAQLEKSRLLSDRFSAERPKGSFSTLEIQRTEQGDSAMYLCASSSLYPGQVLSGANVLTFGAGSRLTVL.

Here the CDR3 reads CASSLGAGGPWETQYF. DNA for the CDR3: TGTGCCAGCAGCTTGGGGGCGGGGGGGCCATGGGAGACCCAGTACTTC. V is TRBV5-4 and J is TRBJ2-5, with 9 bases aligning to TRBD2. The CDR3 loop spans 16 amino acids. Per germline, CDR1 SGHNT and CDR2 YYREEE (reference sequence). V dropped 0 bases and J dropped 5; count of bases not matched to a gene: 8.

This clonotype was found a few times. The chain joins TRBV3-1 to TRBJ2-5; 8 bases line up with TRBD2. This CDR3 has 15 amino acids. CDR1 and CDR2 from the germline V gene are LGHDT and YNNKEL (reference sequence). Unmatched junction bases numbered 4, after V lost 0 bases and J lost 4 bases. CDR3 residues: CASSQDAREVETQYF. DNA for the CDR3: TGTGCCAGCAGCCAAGATGCGCGGGAGGTAGAGACCCAGTACTTC.

Remarks on this clonotype: This may arise from a read error, as a much more abundant clone is one base away. The rearrangement joins TRBV7-9 to TRBJ2-3; the D gene is possibly TRBD2 (6 bases). The CDR3 runs 15 residues. CDR1 is SEHNR and CDR2 is FQNEAQ in the germline V gene (reference sequence). V lost 1 base and J 4 bases, leaving 12 bases between the germline ends. The chain's CDR3 is CASSLGLGPSDTQYF. In DNA form, the CDR3 reads TGTGCCAGCAGCTTAGGACTAGGGCCTTCAGATACGCAGTATTTT.

This clonotype was observed a few times. This rearrangement joins TRBV5-1 to TRBJ2-3, with TRBD1 as a possible D gene (6 bases). CDR3 length: 13 residues. Trimming took 7 bases from V and 2 from J, leaving 11 bases between them. Germline CDR1 is SGHRS and CDR2 is YFSETQ. The CDR3 region is CASWGHFTDTQYF. DNA for the CDR3: TGCGCCAGCTGGGGGCATTTCACAGATACGCAGTATTTT.

The sample holds a few counts of this clonotype. This chain uses TRBV7-9 with TRBJ2-7, with TRBD2 as a possible D gene (6 bases). The V end was cut by 4 bases, the J end by 3 bases, with 16 bases between. Germline loops: CDR1 SEHNR, CDR2 FQNEAQ (reference sequence). The CDR3 length is 15 residues. The CDR3 nucleotides read TGTGCCAGCAGCTCCAGACTAGGATCAGACTACGAGCAGTACTTC. It specifies CASSSRLGSDYEQYF.